The present T cell receptor beta chain was sequenced within a study of T cell clonotyping in hematopoietic cell transplantation (dated by TCRdb to the early 2020s). Regarding the study in general: The study collected 130 to 150 blood samples from 30 to 35 consecutive transplant recipients and their related donors. Recruitment of patients was conducted between September 2015 and early 2017, and follow-up was continued until late 2020 or death. Points the paper makes about the study in general: Inverse Simpson Index values from donors and from recipients before transplant predicted broader TCR repertoire diversity after transplant. The sample size was limited, and CD4 and CD8 repertoire contributions could not be separated because cells were not sorted. After transplant, TCR diversity in recipients dropped, and pathologically expanded clonotypes climbed progressively between day 30 and day 180. Just a small fraction of recipient repertoires overlapped with donor repertoires, and more than 95% appeared de novo at the given depth.

To note about this clone: It has no known antigen specificity. The record has no base qualities; no much larger clone is one base away.

The immunoSEQ assay, a bias-controlled multiplex PCR using V- and J-specific primers, was used to amplify TCR beta CDR3 regions from genomic DNA. A second PCR step added a proprietary barcode and Illumina adapter sequences to the CDR3 amplicons. CDR3 libraries were sequenced on an Illumina MiSeq instrument. In the authors' own workflow: Export and quality control were performed with immunoSEQ Analyzer 3.0, and downstream analyses were performed with R Bioconductor and Immunarch. Only productive rearrangements in the normalized downsampled data set were used to calculate repertoire metrics. In the normalized cohort, clonotypes with more than 5 templates were defined as pathologically expanded. The Inverse Simpson Index served as the measure of repertoire diversity. The non-normalized data set was used for CMV-specificity analyses so that all clonotypes could be captured. TCRdb took this table from immuneACCESS and kept in-frame rearrangements with V and J called. Such tables lack part of the clones; where checked against another copy, unresolved V genes explain under half of the gap, and the rest is unexplained. V, J and clone size reflect that table, while D and trimming were determined from the DNA. The sample data list about 17,000 clones, and about 93% of these were observed just once. The ten largest clones represent roughly 4.9% of the sample.

CDR3 length: 14 amino acids, cysteine to phenylalanine. The DNA shown is the 42-base CDR3, in frame from base 1. After removal of 4 bases from V and 2 bases from J, the junction retains 5 bases not matched to a gene. As encoded in the germline V gene, CDR1 is SGHDN while CDR2 is FVKESK. Blood samples for TCR beta sequencing were given by related transplant donors. Using Nuclei Lysis Solution, genomic DNA was extracted from unfractionated peripheral blood mononuclear cells that were either fresh or cryopreserved. The sequencing input was peripheral blood mononuclear cells. The source is a man aged 35 to 55 in good health. Some clones in this sample may be carry-over from other donors' samples. The chain is assembled from TRBV14 and TRBJ2-7, with 7 junctional bases fitting TRBD1. The DNA reads as follows: TGTGCCAGCAGCCCGAGACAGGGACCCTACGAGCAGTACTTC. This gives the protein CASSPRQGPYEQYF.